This paragraph reports one T cell receptor beta chain. CDR1 is SGHDT and CDR2 is YYEEEE in the germline V gene. V was trimmed by 5 bases and J by 0 bases, leaving 11 bases between them. The CDR3 consists of 15 residues. The data originate from a study of breast tumors, draining lymph nodes, adjacent tissues. MiXCR, run by TCRdb on the multiplex PCR reads, gives a single entry per CDR3 protein. The sample lists approximately 52,000 distinct CDR3 sequences; roughly 41% were seen once. Sample: breast tumor tissue. This TCR was recovered from a female donor with breast cancer. Some clones in this sample may be carry-over from other donors' samples. The gene calls are TRBV5-6 and TRBJ2-2; tentatively, D is TRBD1 or TRBD2 (5 bases each). The CDR3 sequence: CASRDGAANTGELFF. The CDR3 coding sequence is TGTGCCAGCAGGGACGGGGCAGCGAACACCGGGGAGCTGTTTTTT.